Listed here are 27 T cell receptor beta chains from one sample, sequenced in a study of vaccination and CD4 T cells after COVID-19. At the Johns Hopkins FTIC core, DNA taken from cultured CD4+ T cells was sequenced by way of the Oncomine TCR Beta short-read assay. MiXCR was run by TCRdb on the PCR reads, yielding one entry per CDR3 protein. The data contain under 20,000 distinct CDR3 sequences, more than 40% of them singletons. Their specific antigens are unknown. Noted treatment: roughly 10-day PBMC culture with coronavirus spike peptide pools or control peptides (ViraFEST assay). The sequenced sample was CD4+ T cells from blood, cultured in vitro, obtained before SARS-CoV-2 vaccination. The receptors here all came from a human donor who had recovered from COVID-19.

This chain joins TRBV20-1 and TRBJ2-7; TRBD2 matches 9 bases. V shed 4 bases and J 2 bases; nucleotides not matched to a gene: 3. The CDR3 contains 13 residues. The V gene's germline CDR1 is DFQATT and CDR2 SNEGSKA (reference sequence). This CDR3 reads CSATLAGAYEQYF. CDR3 coding DNA: TGCAGTGCTACTTTAGCGGGAGCCTACGAGCAGTACTTC.

The chain uses TRBV7-6 and TRBJ2-3, with 10 bases fitting TRBD2. Germline V lookup: CDR1 SGHVS, CDR2 FNYEAQ. Unmatched junction bases numbered 2, after V lost 4 bases and J lost 1 base. This CDR3 region has 15 residues. In DNA, the CDR3 is TGTGCCAGCAGCTCTAGCGGGAGTGGCACAGATACGCAGTATTTT. Its translation is CASSSSGSGTDTQYF.

J is TRBJ1-5 and V is TRBV7-2, with D unresolved. The CDR3 sequence is 17 residues long. Germline values: CDR1 SGHTA, CDR2 FQGNSA. Trimming removed 0 bases from V and 2 bases from J, with 14 bases in between. The CDR3 region is CASSLAPGLRGNQPQHF. The CDR3 nucleotides read TGTGCCAGCAGCTTAGCTCCGGGCCTCCGGGGCAATCAGCCCCAGCATTTT. Variable domain in full (rest from reference TRBV7-2 and TRBJ1-5): GAGVSQSPSNKVTEKGKDVELRCDPISGHTALYWYRQSLGQGLEFLIYFQGNSAPDKSGLPSDRFSAERTGGSVSTLTIQRTQQEDSAVYLCASSLAPGLRGNQPQHFGDGTRLSIL.

This clonotype was seen a handful of times. This rearrangement joins TRBV19 to TRBJ1-1; no firm D call. V lost 3 bases and J 0 bases, leaving 8 bases between the germline ends. Germline loops: CDR1 LNHDA, CDR2 SQIVND (reference sequence). The CDR3 extends over 14 amino acids. CDR3 bases: TGTGCCAGTAGTATTCGGGTGATGAACACTGAAGCTTTCTTT. It yields the protein CASSIRVMNTEAFF.

This chain uses TRBV28 with TRBJ1-1, with a possible D match to TRBD1 (6 bases). Germline V gene data show CDR1 as MDHEN and CDR2 as SYDVKM. The CDR3 contains 13 residues. V lost 6 bases, J lost 1 base, and 9 bases lay in between. The CDR3: CASRIQGNTEAFF. The CDR3 DNA reads TGTGCCAGCAGAATACAGGGGAACACTGAAGCTTTCTTT.

This clonotype turned up a few times. The chain couples TRBV15 to TRBJ1-3; weak D call: TRBD1 (6 bases). Germline CDR1 reads LNHNV; CDR2 reads YYDKDF (reference sequence). Trimming took 1 base from V and 0 from J, leaving 13 bases between them. CDR3 length: 17 amino acids. CDR3 bases: TGTGCCACCAGCAGAGCCCCACAGGGACTCTCTGGAAACACCATATATTTT. It is translated as CATSRAPQGLSGNTIYF.

The genes are TRBV7-2 and TRBJ2-5; 7 nucleotides line up with TRBD1. The CDR3 is made up of 14 amino acids. CDR1 is SGHTA and CDR2 is FQGNSA in the germline V gene. V lost 5 bases and J lost 2; bases outside the gene matches: 5. The CDR3 here is CASSPGTAQETQYF. CDR3 nucleotides: TGTGCCAGCAGCCCAGGGACAGCTCAAGAGACCCAGTACTTC.

V and J are TRBV6-1 and TRBJ1-3, with D unresolved. V was clipped by 6 bases and J by 0 bases, with 12 bases between them. Germline V gene sequence: CDR1 MNHNS, CDR2 SASEGT. The CDR3 consists of 15 residues. CDR3 sequence (DNA): TGTGCCAGCAGCCCGGGCTTCGACTCTGGAAACACCATATATTTT. Amino acid sequence: CASSPGFDSGNTIYF.

This clonotype was observed a few times. The chain combines TRBV24-1 with TRBJ1-2; a weak D match, TRBD1 (5 bases). This CDR3 spans 14 amino acids. V was pared by 6 bases and J by 0 bases, with 10 bases between. Germline V lookup: CDR1 KGHDR, CDR2 SFDVKD. The CDR3 reads CATSTDRSNYGYTF. DNA of the CDR3: TGTGCCACCAGTACCGACAGATCTAACTATGGCTACACCTTC.

This clonotype was seen more than once but under ten times. J is TRBJ1-2 and V is TRBV10-3, with D unclear. Trimming shortened V by 2 bases and J by 5 bases, and 6 bases separated the two germline ends. CDR3 length equals 12 residues. Per germline, CDR1 ENHRY and CDR2 SYGVKD. This CDR3 is CAISEQFYGYTF. CDR3 DNA sequence: TGTGCCATCAGTGAGCAGTTTTATGGCTACACCTTC.

This clonotype was observed a handful of times. The chain recombines TRBV20-1 with TRBJ1-2; possibly TRBD1 for D (6 bases). Trimming cost V 0 bases and J 7 bases, with 15 bases left between them. Per the germline V gene, CDR1 is DFQATT and CDR2 is SNEGSKA (reference sequence). This CDR3 contains 14 residues. The CDR3 DNA reads TGCAGTGCTAGAGATAGGGGGGGGCAGGGTGGCTACACCTTC. As protein: CSARDRGGQGGYTF.

The V and J genes are TRBV18 and TRBJ2-7; D is unclear. V shed 6 bases and J shed 3 bases, with 15 bases lying between them. CDR3 length: 14 residues. Germline V gene sequence: CDR1 KGHSH, CDR2 LQKENI. CDR3 residues: CASSPAGRSYEQYF. DNA for the CDR3: TGTGCCAGCTCGCCCGCAGGCAGAAGCTACGAGCAGTACTTC.

V is TRBV19 and J is TRBJ1-6, with D unclear. This CDR3 has 15 residues. Germline V gives CDR1 LNHDA, CDR2 SQIVND (reference sequence). V was trimmed by 5 bases and J by 7 bases, leaving 15 bases between them. CDR3 DNA sequence: TGTGCCAGTAGTCTGGAGGCCGGGTCCAATTCACCCCTCCACTTT. Its protein is CASSLEAGSNSPLHF.

This clonotype was seen a few times. V usage is TRBV4-1 and J usage is TRBJ2-2, with D perhaps TRBD1 (5 bases). CDR3 length equals 14 residues. Germline-derived CDR1 and CDR2 are MGHRA and YSYEKL. V dropped 1 base and J dropped 4 bases, with 7 bases sitting between them. CDR3 region: CASSQAGRTGELFF. DNA of the CDR3: TGCGCCAGCAGCCAAGCAGGGCGCACCGGGGAGCTGTTTTTT.

The gene calls are TRBV6-2 or TRBV6-3 and TRBJ2-5; D might be TRBD2 (6 bases). This CDR3 spans 16 amino acids. Trimming took 6 bases from V and 2 from J, leaving 19 bases between them. Germline V gene data show CDR1 as MNHEY and CDR2 as SVGEGT. The CDR3 region has the DNA TGTGCCAGCAGCCGACGGACTTGGGGGGAACAAGAGACCCAGTACTTC. This gives the protein CASSRRTWGEQETQYF.

This chain links TRBV6-1 with TRBJ1-2, with D possibly TRBD1 on 5 matching bases. Per the germline V gene, CDR1 is MNHNS and CDR2 is SASEGT. This CDR3 contains 12 residues. With 9 bases removed from V and 4 bases from J, the gap between germline ends came to 12 bases. The CDR3 reads CASFRGAYGYTF. For the CDR3, the DNA is TGTGCCAGTTTTAGGGGAGCCTATGGCTACACCTTC.

This sequence joins TRBV6-1 and TRBJ2-7, with no clear D. This CDR3 contains 12 residues. V dropped 5 bases and J dropped 3 bases, with 8 bases sitting between them. The germline V gene encodes CDR1 MNHNS and CDR2 SASEGT. This CDR3 is CASSPPHYEQYF. The DNA for the CDR3 is TGTGCCAGCAGTCCCCCTCACTACGAGCAGTACTTC.

The chain uses TRBV5-6 and TRBJ1-1; 11 bases are a match to TRBD1. This CDR3 contains 15 residues. J was trimmed by 4 bases and V by 1 base; bases with no gene match: 3. Germline assignment: CDR1 SGHDT and CDR2 YYEEEE. CDR3: CASSLPGTGGTEAFF. CDR3 nucleotide sequence: TGTGCCAGCAGCTTGCCCGGGACAGGGGGCACTGAAGCTTTCTTT.

The chain is built from TRBV6-5 and TRBJ1-6; no definite D call. The germline gives CDR1 MNHEY, CDR2 SVGAGI. CDR3 size: 13 residues. V shed 2 bases and J shed 5 bases, with 4 bases lying between them. The CDR3 bases are TGTGCCAGCAGTTACGCCAATAATTCACCCCTCCACTTT. As protein: CASSYANNSPLHF.

The chain combines TRBV7-3 with TRBJ2-2, with 9 bases that match TRBD2. This CDR3 has 13 residues. Germline V gives CDR1 SGHTA, CDR2 FQGTGA. V shed 6 bases and J 6 bases; nucleotides not matched to a gene: 2. DNA of the CDR3: TGTGCCAGCAGAATAGCGGGAGCCGGGGAGCTGTTTTTT. This sequence encodes CASRIAGAGELFF.

This chain links TRBV5-6 with TRBJ1-2, with 10 bases that match TRBD1. Germline CDR1 and CDR2: SGHDT and YYEEEE. The CDR3 runs to 15 residues. V lost 4 bases, J lost 2 bases, and 5 bases stayed unmatched. CDR3 residues: CASSLGTGVNYGYTF. The CDR3 DNA reads as TGTGCCAGCAGCCTAGGGACAGGGGTAAACTATGGCTACACCTTC.

V usage is TRBV19 and J usage is TRBJ2-1; D is possibly TRBD1 (6 bases). The ends were cut back, 0 bases at V and 6 bases at J, with 18 bases in the middle. The CDR3 loop spans 17 amino acids. Germline V gene lookup returns CDR1 LNHDA and CDR2 SQIVND (reference sequence). CDR3 sequence (DNA): TGTGCCAGTAGTATAGATGCGACTACCAGGGGTGGCAATGAGCAGTTCTTC. Protein product: CASSIDATTRGGNEQFF.

The V and J genes are TRBV20-1 and TRBJ2-3, with D possibly being TRBD1 or TRBD2 (6 bases each). V was clipped by 3 bases and J by 2 bases, with 15 bases between them. The CDR3 has 15 residues. The germline gives CDR1 DFQATT, CDR2 SNEGSKA (reference sequence). The CDR3, as DNA: TGCAGTGCTAGGGACATAGGGGGGATCACAGATACGCAGTATTTT. Its translation: CSARDIGGITDTQYF.

This clonotype was counted a few times. The V call is TRBV15, the J call TRBJ1-1, with TRBD1 matching 8 bases. This CDR3 is 13 amino acids long. Germline V gives CDR1 LNHNV, CDR2 YYDKDF (reference sequence). V was clipped by 3 bases and J by 4 bases; unmatched bases: 1. In nucleotides, the CDR3 is TGTGCCACCAGCAGGGACAGGGTCACTGAAGCTTTCTTT. This encodes CATSRDRVTEAFF.

In this sample, this clonotype turned up once. The CDR3 spells CASSLQNYGYTF. The CDR3 coding sequence is TGTGCCAGCAGTTTACAGAACTATGGCTACACCTTC. The chain joins TRBV2 to TRBJ1-2; D is uncertain. Germline-derived CDR1 and CDR2 are SNHLY and FYNNEI. V was trimmed by 5 bases and J by 2 bases, leaving 6 bases between them. The CDR3 has 12 residues.

The DNA of the CDR3 is TGTGCCAGCAGTTACTCCGGGACCGCAAACACTGAAGCTTTCTTT. Its translation: CASSYSGTANTEAFF. This chain uses TRBV6-5 with TRBJ1-1; maybe TRBD1 (5 bases). Per the germline V gene, CDR1 is MNHEY and CDR2 is SVGAGI. The CDR3 has 15 amino acids. V dropped 0 bases and J dropped 2 bases, with 10 bases sitting between them.

The J gene is TRBJ2-2, the V gene TRBV20-1; the match to TRBD2 covers 7 bases. Germline V gene lookup returns CDR1 DFQATT and CDR2 SNEGSKA (reference sequence). V lost 6 bases and J lost 0; bases outside the gene matches: 7. The CDR3 is made up of 15 amino acids. This chain's CDR3 is CSARMRESNTGELFF. The CDR3 bases are TGCAGTGCCCGTATGCGGGAGTCGAACACCGGGGAGCTGTTTTTT.